This T cell receptor beta chain was sequenced in a study of blood T cell repertoires in COVID-19. CDR1 and CDR2 (germline): MNHEY, SVGEGT. V lost 4 bases, J lost 7 bases, and 28 bases lay in between. CDR3 size: 18 residues. Profiling relied on immunoSEQ multiplex PCR, and the TCRdb table lists in-frame clones only, not all of them. This sample has tens of thousands of clones, with over 80% found just once. This clone was counted only a few times. The sample taken for sequencing was peripheral blood. The TCR was taken from a woman of 80 years or more with active or convalescent COVID-19. The chain has TRBV6-2 or TRBV6-3 and TRBJ1-2; tentatively, D is TRBD1 (6 bases). DNA of the CDR3: TGTGCCAGCAGTTTGGGGTCCAACAGGGTTAGTGTCGCGGGTGGCTACACCTTC. Its translation is CASSLGSNRVSVAGGYTF.